Shown below are 3 T cell receptor beta chains from a single sample sequenced in a study of beta chain features in type 1 diabetes. Sequenced material consisted of expressed TCRB transcripts (all of the isolated RNA was reverse transcribed). Libraries were prepared by immunoSEQ multiplex PCR; TCRdb keeps only in-frame clonotypes and omits some of them. Of 200,000 to 250,000 clones detected, about 11% appear once; the ten largest clones hold over 1%. Sequenced input: central memory CD4+ T cells from blood. Receptors were obtained from a man between 18 and 35 years old in good health.

The J gene is TRBJ2-5, the V gene TRBV11-3; 9 bases fit TRBD1. The CDR3 consists of 13 residues. Germline CDR1 is SGHNT and CDR2 is YENEEA. V dropped 3 bases and J dropped 7; count of bases not matched to a gene: 3. This CDR3 reads CASSFTGQGTQYF. CDR3 DNA: TGTGCCAGCAGCTTTACGGGACAGGGGACCCAGTACTTC.

In this sample, this clone turned up many times. V is TRBV30 and J is TRBJ1-2; a possible D gene is TRBD1 (5 bases). This CDR3 is built from 12 residues. Germline values: CDR1 GTSNPN, CDR2 SVGIG (reference sequence). V shed 2 bases and J shed 4 bases, with 8 bases lying between them. CDR3 sequence: CAWSRQSYGYTF. CDR3 coding DNA: TGTGCCTGGAGTCGACAGTCCTATGGCTACACCTTC.

CDR3 residues: CASSPNSNEKLFF. CDR3 sequence (DNA): TGTGCCAGCAGCCCTAATAGTAATGAAAAACTGTTTTTT. This chain uses TRBV7-2 with TRBJ1-4; D is uncertain. Germline CDR1 is SGHTA and CDR2 is FQGNSA. V was cut by 5 bases and J by 4 bases, with 8 bases left in between. The CDR3 runs 13 residues. Variable domain in full (rest from reference TRBV7-2 and TRBJ1-4): GAGVSQSPSNKVTEKGKDVELRCDPISGHTALYWYRQSLGQGLEFLIYFQGNSAPDKSGLPSDRFSAERTGGSVSTLTIQRTQQEDSAVYLCASSPNSNEKLFFGSGTQLSVL.